The subject of this entry is one T cell receptor (beta chain). Antigen unknown. CDR1 is SEHNR, CDR2 FQNEAQ, per germline (reference sequence). V was trimmed by 6 bases and J by 4 bases, leaving 20 bases between them. The CDR3 spans 16 residues. Using genomic DNA as the template, TCR beta VDJ and CDR3 profiling was carried out. TCRdb re-called the reads with MiXCR, one entry per CDR3 protein. The sample contains 200,000 to 250,000 distinct CDR3 sequences, approximately 57% of which appear only once. The data are from a study of CD8+CD57+ T cells in acquired aplastic anemia. Regarding the study as a whole: Any difference that existed in CD8+ Simpson's diversity between patients and controls was not significant.

The rearrangement uses TRBV7-9 and TRBJ2-3, with a tentative D call TRBD2 (6 bases). This TCR derives from a human donor in good health. Sequences were obtained from sorted CD4+, CD8+, or CD8+CD57+ T cells (not recorded which) from PBMCs. The CDR3 loop is CASRRRRDSAADTQYF. The DNA of the CDR3 is TGTGCCAGCAGGAGGAGGAGGGACTCAGCGGCAGATACGCAGTATTTT. Full variable domain (outside the CDR3, taken from reference TRBV7-9 and TRBJ2-3): DTGVSQNPRHKITKRGQNVTFRCDPISEHNRLYWYRQTLGQGPEFLTYFQNEAQLEKSRLLSDRFSAERPKGSFSTLEIQRTEQGDSAMYLCASRRRRDSAADTQYFGPGTRLTVL.